The rows below give T cell receptor beta chains drawn from one sample of a study of blood T cell repertoires in COVID-19. Profiled with immunoSEQ multiplex PCR; TCRdb holds only in-frame clones, not every one. Of fewer than 75,000 clones listed, more than 75% are singletons. Sequencing used peripheral blood. These receptors were taken from a man aged 60 to 75 with active or convalescent COVID-19. Both conserved end residues are part of each CDR3. A D gene is named only where the DNA matches it firmly. Clone size appears in some rows only: once, few, many, or a class for an expanded clone.

j_call v_call clone_size d_call cdr3_nt cdr3_aa
TRBJ2-7 TRBV6-2/TRBV6-3 . TRBD2 TGTGCCAGCAGCCTTAGCGGGGAACCCTACGAGCAGTACTTC CASSLSGEPYEQYF
TRBJ1-6 TRBV11-2 many . TGTGCCAGCACCCCAAAAGCCGATTCACCCCTCCACTTT CASTPKADSPLHF
TRBJ1-2 TRBV19 . . TGTGCCAGTAGTCCCCAGAATTTGGGCTACACCTTC CASSPQNLGYTF
TRBJ2-1 TRBV29-1 . TRBD2 TGCAGCTTTAGGACTAGCGGGAGGACCTATGAGCAGTTCTTC CSFRTSGRTYEQFF
TRBJ2-1 TRBV7-3 . . TGTGCCAGCAGCCCAATTAGCGGAAGCTCCTACAATGAGCAGTTCTTC CASSPISGSSYNEQFF
TRBJ1-3 TRBV9 . . TGTGCCAGCAGCGTGGCCATTTATGGAAACACCATATATTTT CASSVAIYGNTIYF
TRBJ1-6 TRBV19 . TRBD1 TGTGCCAGTTCCGGGACAGAAAATTCACCCCTCCACTTT CASSGTENSPLHF
TRBJ1-4 TRBV10-3 few TRBD1 TGTGCCATCGGAGACAGGGGGTCGGGGACTAATGAAAAACTGTTTTTT CAIGDRGSGTNEKLFF
TRBJ2-5 TRBV5-1 . TRBD1 TGCGCCAGCAGCTTCGGGACAGGGTTAGGGGAGACCCAGTACTTC CASSFGTGLGETQYF
TRBJ2-1 TRBV7-2 . . TGTGCCAGCAGCTTAACCTCGCAGGGGAATGAGCAGTTCTTC CASSLTSQGNEQFF
TRBJ1-2 TRBV5-8 . TRBD1 TGTGCCAGCGCTTGGACAGGGCGTAACTATGGCTACACCTTC CASAWTGRNYGYTF
TRBJ1-1 TRBV28 . TRBD1 TGTGCCAGCAGTCCCGGGACAGGGACCATGAACACTGAAGCTTTCTTT CASSPGTGTMNTEAFF
TRBJ2-7 TRBV9 once TRBD1 TGTGCCAGCAGCGTAGGGGACAGGCGAAGGAGCTCCTACGAGCAGTACTTC CASSVGDRRRSSYEQYF
TRBJ1-6 TRBV2 . . TGTGCCAGCAGTGAAGTTTCAGGGGCCAAGTTT CASSEVSGAKF
TRBJ2-5 TRBV9 once . TGTGCCAGCAGCGTAGCTGAGGCCCAAGAGACCCAGTACTTC CASSVAEAQETQYF
TRBJ1-3 TRBV9 . . TGTGCCAGCAGCGTAGCTCTGGGAGGGGCTGGAAACACCATATATTTT CASSVALGGAGNTIYF
TRBJ1-2 TRBV19 . . TGTGCCAGTAGTATAGATATCACCACGAGGGGCTACACCTTC CASSIDITTRGYTF
TRBJ2-5 TRBV15 . . TGTGCCACCAGCACCCAGGGTTCAGAGACCCAGTACTTC CATSTQGSETQYF
TRBJ1-5 TRBV19 . . TGTGCCAGTAGTATAAATCCCAAGTGGCCAGGTGCTCAGCCCCAGCATTTT CASSINPKWPGAQPQHF
TRBJ2-7 TRBV14 . TRBD1 TGTGCCAGCAGCCAAAGGACAGGGAGCCACGAGCAGTACTTC CASSQRTGSHEQYF
TRBJ2-1 TRBV5-4 . TRBD2 TGTGCCAGCAGCACCGGACTAGCGGGAGGGGGTTCCTACAATGAGCAGTTCTTC CASSTGLAGGGSYNEQFF
TRBJ1-2 TRBV28 . . TGTGCCAGCAGTTCCGAGTTGTATGGCTACACCTTC CASSSELYGYTF
TRBJ2-7 TRBV2 few TRBD2 TGTGCCAGCAAATTAGCGGGAACCGAGCAGTACTTC CASKLAGTEQYF
TRBJ2-7 TRBV6-5 . . TGTGCCAGCAGTTACTCGTTACAGCGGGCCTCCTACGAGCAGTACTTC CASSYSLQRASYEQYF
TRBJ2-3 TRBV5-5 . . TGTGCCAGCAGCTCCGCACAAAGCACAGATACGCAGTATTTT CASSSAQSTDTQYF
TRBJ2-7 TRBV12-3/TRBV12-4 . . TGTGCCAGCAGTATAACAGGGCCCGAGCAGTACTTC CASSITGPEQYF
TRBJ1-6 TRBV7-3 . . TGTGCCAGCAGCTTAACGGGAGGGTTGGCAGGGAGCTCACCCCTCCACTTT CASSLTGGLAGSSPLHF
TRBJ1-2 TRBV7-2 . . TGTGCCAGCAGCTCGGGGCGCGGGGCGAACTATGGCTACACCTTC CASSSGRGANYGYTF
TRBJ1-2 TRBV29-1 . . TGCAGCGTCGCAGGGGATGGTTATGGCTACACCTTC CSVAGDGYGYTF
TRBJ1-1 TRBV3-1/TRBV3-2 . . TGTGCCAGCAGCCCCGGTCCCAGTTCGAGGGATGGTACTGAAGCTTTCTTT CASSPGPSSRDGTEAFF
TRBJ1-2 TRBV25-1 . . TGTGCCAGCAGTGAACGCCGGGGAGCGGGCTACACCTTC CASSERRGAGYTF